These 20 T cell receptor beta chains originate from one sample sequenced in a study of regulatory dendritic cells for organ transplantation. Sequencing was performed with immunoSEQ multiplex PCR; in TCRdb, only in-frame clones are kept and a portion is missing. The table includes fewer than 50,000 clones, about 93% detected once. Sequenced sample: naive CD8+ T cells from blood. Stated subset: CD45RA+ naive T cells. These receptors were obtained from a human donor in good health.

The rearrangement links TRBV5-4 to TRBJ2-5; TRBD1 agrees at 11 bases. Germline V gene data show CDR1 as SGHNT and CDR2 as YYREEE (reference sequence). The CDR3 runs to 14 residues. Unmatched junction bases numbered 5, after V lost 4 bases and J lost 6 bases. CDR3 bases: TGTGCCAGCAGCACGGGACAGGGGGTACAGACCCAGTACTTC. It specifies CASSTGQGVQTQYF.

V and J are TRBV4-1 and TRBJ2-3; TRBD1 matches 8 bases. The V gene's germline CDR1 is MGHRA and CDR2 YSYEKL. The trim removed 1 base at V and 6 bases at J, leaving 9 bases unmatched. This CDR3 has 16 residues. CDR3 coding DNA: TGCGCCAGCAGCCAAGTCACTGGCAGGGGGCCCGATACGCAGTATTTT. Translated: CASSQVTGRGPDTQYF.

The rearrangement uses TRBV28 and TRBJ2-3, with TRBD2 matching 13 bases. Unmatched junction bases numbered 7, after V lost 5 bases and J lost 5 bases. CDR1 and CDR2 from the germline V gene are MDHEN and SYDVKM. CDR3 length equals 16 residues. The CDR3 protein is CASSPRTSGSRDTQYF. The CDR3 region has the DNA TGTGCCAGCAGTCCACGGACTAGCGGGAGTAGAGATACGCAGTATTTT.

This sequence joins TRBV27 and TRBJ1-1; D unresolved. Germline CDR1 is MNHEY and CDR2 is SMNVEV (reference sequence). This CDR3 region has 14 residues. Trimming stripped 2 bases from V and 2 bases from J, with 9 bases between. The CDR3 region is CASSLARRNTEAFF. As DNA, the CDR3 is TGTGCCAGCAGTTTAGCCCGGCGCAACACTGAAGCTTTCTTT.

The chain combines TRBV27 with TRBJ2-1; D is possibly TRBD1 (8 bases). CDR1 MNHEY and CDR2 SMNVEV come from the germline V gene (reference sequence). V lost 6 bases and J lost 2, with 14 bases in between. The CDR3 is 15 residues long. This CDR3 reads CASRDREGPYNEQFF. CDR3 bases: TGTGCCAGCAGGGACAGGGAGGGCCCCTACAATGAGCAGTTCTTC.

This clone has just one count. V usage is TRBV20-1 and J usage is TRBJ2-2; D is undetermined. The CDR3 sequence is 11 residues long. The V and J ends lost 5 bases and 4 bases respectively, with 5 bases between them. CDR1 and CDR2 (germline): DFQATT, SNEGSKA (reference sequence). The CDR3 region is CSAVATGELFF. The CDR3 DNA reads TGCAGTGCTGTTGCCACCGGGGAGCTGTTTTTT.

This sequence joins TRBV5-4 and TRBJ1-2; 10 bases align to TRBD1. The junction had 8 bases not matched to a gene; V was cut back by 2 bases and J by 4 bases. CDR1 is SGHNT and CDR2 is YYREEE in the germline V gene (reference sequence). The CDR3 sequence is 16 residues long. CDR3 sequence: CASSFPDRGRVYGYTF. CDR3 DNA: TGTGCCAGCAGCTTCCCTGACAGGGGGCGAGTCTATGGCTACACCTTC. Based on the CDR3 plus reference TRBV5-4 and TRBJ1-2, the full variable domain is ETGVTQSPTHLIKTRGQQVTLRCSSQSGHNTVSWYQQALGQGPQFIFQYYREEENGRGNFPPRFSGLQFPNYSSELNVNALELDDSALYLCASSFPDRGRVYGYTFGSGTRLTVV.

The chain combines TRBV7-8 with TRBJ1-6; 7 positions match TRBD1. CDR1 and CDR2 (germline): SGHVS, FQNEAQ. The CDR3 totals 15 residues. The V gene end was trimmed by 6 bases and the J gene end by 7 bases; junction bases not matched to a gene: 9. CDR3 bases: TGTGCCAGCAGGCCTACTGGGACAGACAATTCACCCCTCCACTTT. Translation: CASRPTGTDNSPLHF. The entire variable domain, with the rest obtained from reference TRBV7-8 and TRBJ1-6, is as follows: GAGVSQSPRYKVAKRGQDVALRCDPISGHVSLFWYQQALGQGPEFLTYFQNEAQLDKSGLPSDRFFAERPEGSVSTLKIQRTQQEDSAVYLCASRPTGTDNSPLHFGNGTRLTVT.

This chain joins TRBV18 and TRBJ1-4; D remains unclear. The CDR3 is 13 amino acids. Germline CDR1 reads KGHSH; CDR2 reads LQKENI. Trimming pared 0 bases from V and 4 bases from J, leaving 3 bases between. CDR3 protein: CASSPPGNEKLFF. The CDR3 coding sequence is TGTGCCAGCTCACCACCGGGTAATGAAAAACTGTTTTTT.

This chain uses TRBV7-2 with TRBJ1-2, with unresolved D. From germline, CDR1 is SGHTA and CDR2 FQGNSA. CDR3 length: 13 residues. V dropped 1 base and J dropped 1 base, with 4 bases sitting between them. The CDR3 region is CASSLDGNYGYTF. In DNA form, the CDR3 reads TGTGCCAGCAGCTTAGATGGTAACTATGGCTACACCTTC.

The chain uses TRBV30 and TRBJ1-1; D gene unclear. The CDR3 has 13 amino acids. The germline CDR1 and CDR2 sequences are GTSNPN and SVGIG (reference sequence). V lost 0 bases to trimming and J lost 4 bases, with 9 bases between them. The CDR3 DNA follows: TGTGCCTGGAGTGTGGTAGTGGGCACTGAAGCTTTCTTT. It specifies CAWSVVVGTEAFF.

The genes are TRBV13 and TRBJ2-3; a possible D gene is TRBD2 (6 bases). Germline assignment: CDR1 PRHDT and CDR2 FYEKMQ (reference sequence). This CDR3 comprises 16 residues. The V gene lost 4 bases and the J gene lost 4 bases, with 18 bases spanning the gap. As DNA, the CDR3 is TGTGCCAGCAGCTCGCGTACGGGACTTGGCGCAGATACGCAGTATTTT. Amino acids: CASSSRTGLGADTQYF.

The genes are TRBV4-2 and TRBJ2-1; D is ambiguous. The germline gives CDR1 LGHNA, CDR2 YNFKEQ. V lost 3 bases, J lost 0 bases, and 9 bases lay in between. The CDR3 runs 15 residues. This CDR3 is CASSQPLGSYNEQFF. As DNA, the CDR3 is TGTGCCAGCAGCCAGCCCTTGGGCTCCTACAATGAGCAGTTCTTC.

This clone has a single count. V and J are TRBV10-3 and TRBJ1-1; unclear D gene. Germline-derived CDR1 and CDR2 are ENHRY and SYGVKD. The CDR3 has 13 amino acids. The ends were cut back, 2 bases at V and 1 base at J, with 5 bases in the middle. CDR3 region: CAISEGANTEAFF. The CDR3 bases are TGTGCCATCAGTGAGGGTGCGAACACTGAAGCTTTCTTT.

This chain connects TRBV15 to TRBJ2-7; the match to TRBD1 covers 9 bases. With V trimmed by 4 bases and J by 4 bases, 11 bases remained unmatched. The CDR3 runs 16 residues. Germline V CDR1 and CDR2: LNHNV, YYDKDF (reference sequence). The CDR3 region has the DNA TGTGCCACCAGCACCCTCAATACAGGGGGCAGGTACGAGCAGTACTTC. As protein: CATSTLNTGGRYEQYF.

This clone was recorded a few times. The chain combines TRBV29-1 with TRBJ1-1, with D possibly matching TRBD1 (6 bases). Germline assignment: CDR1 SQVTM and CDR2 ANQGSEA. V lost 2 bases and J 7 bases, leaving 11 bases between the germline ends. The CDR3 has 12 residues. Here the CDR3 DNA reads TGCAGCGTTGAAAGGGGGAGGGGTGAAGCTTTCTTT. Translated: CSVERGRGEAFF.

Only a few counts were recorded for this clone. The chain joins TRBV27 to TRBJ1-6, with D unclear. Germline loops: CDR1 MNHEY, CDR2 SMNVEV (reference sequence). Deletions cut 7 bases from V and 7 bases from J, with 14 bases between. The CDR3 runs 14 residues. CDR3 protein: CASKSGTHNSPLHF. The CDR3 DNA reads TGTGCCAGCAAATCAGGAACTCACAATTCACCCCTCCACTTT.

The V and J genes are TRBV7-9 and TRBJ2-5; D not certain. Looked up from germline, CDR1 is SEHNR and CDR2 is FQNEAQ (reference sequence). Trimming pared 5 bases from V and 5 bases from J, leaving 9 bases between. CDR3 length: 12 amino acids. The CDR3 bases are TGTGCCAGCAGCCCAACCCGGGAGACCCAGTACTTC. Its translation is CASSPTRETQYF.

This chain's CDR3 is CASIDWGGRREQYF. Written as DNA, the CDR3 is TGTGCCAGCATTGATTGGGGGGGGCGTAGGGAGCAGTACTTC. The chain is built from TRBV2 and TRBJ2-7; possibly TRBD2 for D (7 bases). The CDR3 extends over 14 amino acids. Trimming removed 7 bases at V and 7 bases at J, with 20 bases between. Looked up from germline, CDR1 is SNHLY and CDR2 is FYNNEI. Looking up the rest from reference TRBV2 and TRBJ2-7 gives the full variable domain: EPEVTQTPSHQVTQMGQEVILRCVPISNHLYFYWYRQILGQKVEFLVSFYNNEISEKSEIFDDQFSVERPDGSNFTLKIRSTKLEDSAMYFCASIDWGGRREQYFGPGTRLTVT.

This chain joins TRBV27 and TRBJ2-7; a possible D gene is TRBD2 (5 bases). V was trimmed by 3 bases and J by 2 bases, leaving 11 bases between them. Germline-derived CDR1 and CDR2 are MNHEY and SMNVEV (reference sequence). The CDR3 is 14 residues long. CDR3 in amino acids: CASSFEGLPYEQYF. Written as DNA, the CDR3 is TGTGCCAGCAGTTTTGAGGGTCTTCCCTACGAGCAGTACTTC.